The source of this T cell receptor beta chain is a study of PD-L1 blockade in urothelial cancer. Study background: Males with bladder-origin urothelial cancer made up about 85% of the 29 patients.

Whole-study results and caveats: Patients who had durable benefit saw their tumor-associated blood clones expand more at 3 weeks.

A few counts support this clone. No antigen is known for it. Using immunoSEQ multiplex PCR, the repertoire was profiled, and TCRdb retains in-frame clones only, with some absent. The sample consists of about 50,000 clones, around 80% of them appearing once. The time point here: pretreatment peripheral blood. Disease in patients was locally advanced or metastatic urothelial carcinoma. The V gene's germline CDR1 is MDHEN and CDR2 SYDVKM. CDR3 length equals 13 residues. J was trimmed by 5 bases and V by 7 bases; bases with no gene match: 5. The chain carries TRBV28 and TRBJ2-3; 8 bases fit TRBD2. This sequence originates from a man aged 70 or older with urothelial cancer. The input for sequencing was PBMCs, taken around atezolizumab (anti-PD-L1) treatment. CDR3 residues: CASTREGVDTQYF. The CDR3 coding sequence is TGTGCCAGCACTCGGGAGGGGGTAGATACGCAGTATTTT.